Below are 19 T cell receptor beta chains sequenced from a single sample in a study of cytomegalovirus exposure and HLA in healthy donors. Primers included in the PCR were 60 Vbeta and 13 Jbeta primers. Clones were sequenced by immunoSEQ multiplex PCR, and TCRdb holds only the in-frame ones, with some missing. The table lists some 140,000 clones, around 80% of them singletons. The sample comprised PBMCs. The receptor set was obtained from a man younger than 45 in good health.

This sequence joins TRBV12-5 and TRBJ2-1; possible D gene TRBD2, 5 bases. The CDR3 is 14 amino acids. V gave up 6 bases and J gave up 4 bases, with 13 bases separating them. Germline assignment: CDR1 LGHNT and CDR2 FRNRAP. The CDR3 here is CASGLSGVYNEQFF. CDR3 sequence (DNA): TGTGCTAGTGGCCTCTCCGGGGTATACAATGAGCAGTTCTTC.

This chain connects TRBV7-2 to TRBJ2-3; 8 bases map to TRBD2. CDR1 and CDR2 from the germline V gene are SGHTA and FQGNSA. The CDR3 sequence is 14 residues long. V lost 7 bases and J lost 0; bases outside the gene matches: 3. This CDR3 reads CASTAGGSTDTQYF. Here the CDR3 DNA reads TGTGCCAGCACGGCGGGGGGAAGCACAGATACGCAGTATTTT.

The chain has TRBV7-6 and TRBJ2-1; maybe TRBD1 (6 bases). This CDR3 contains 17 residues. Trimming stripped 2 bases from V and 0 bases from J, with 14 bases between. The germline CDR1 and CDR2 sequences are SGHVS and FNYEAQ. The CDR3 DNA is TGTGCCAGCAGCTTATACACCGGGACACACTCCTACAATGAGCAGTTCTTC. It translates to CASSLYTGTHSYNEQFF.

The chain links TRBV6-1 to TRBJ1-2; D perhaps matches TRBD1 (5 bases). The CDR3 has 13 amino acids. CDR1 MNHNS and CDR2 SASEGT come from the germline V gene. V lost 7 bases and J 4 bases, leaving 13 bases between the germline ends. In DNA, the CDR3 is TGTGCCAGCAATCTCGACAGATCCTATGGCTACACCTTC. Protein sequence: CASNLDRSYGYTF.

The V call is TRBV2, the J call TRBJ2-4; a possible D gene is TRBD1 (5 bases). Trimming removed 7 bases at V and 0 bases at J, with 7 bases between. The length of the CDR3 is 13 residues. In germline, CDR1 is SNHLY, CDR2 FYNNEI. The CDR3 coding sequence is TGTGCCAGCACACAGGAAGCCAAAAACATTCAGTACTTC. Its protein is CASTQEAKNIQYF. The variable domain in full, with the rest retrieved from reference TRBV2 and TRBJ2-4, is EPEVTQTPSHQVTQMGQEVILRCVPISNHLYFYWYRQILGQKVEFLVSFYNNEISEKSEIFDDQFSVERPDGSNFTLKIRSTKLEDSAMYFCASTQEAKNIQYFGAGTRLSVL.

The V gene is TRBV27, the J gene TRBJ1-2; D is unresolved. V shed 3 bases and J shed 7 bases, with 15 bases lying between them. The CDR3 loop spans 14 amino acids. Germline assignment: CDR1 MNHEY and CDR2 SMNVEV (reference sequence). Written as DNA, the CDR3 is TGTGCCAGCAGTTTCGGGGTAAGAGTAGGTGGCTACACCTTC. Amino acids: CASSFGVRVGGYTF.

This sequence joins TRBV11-2 and TRBJ1-2, with 10 bases identical to TRBD1. This CDR3 is 16 amino acids long. Germline trimming cut 4 bases from V and 6 bases from J; bases unmatched to any gene: 11. Looked up from germline, CDR1 is SGHAT and CDR2 is FQNNGV. The CDR3 protein is CASSSPGQGNHHGYTF. The CDR3 region has the DNA TGTGCCAGCAGCTCACCGGGACAGGGGAATCATCATGGCTACACCTTC.

The V gene is TRBV4-3, the J gene TRBJ1-1, with TRBD1 matching over 9 bases. Looked up from germline, CDR1 is LGHNA and CDR2 is YSLEER. The trim removed 0 bases at V and 3 bases at J, leaving 2 bases unmatched. The CDR3 sequence is 15 residues long. CDR3 residues: CASSQEGQGYTEAFF. The CDR3 DNA reads as TGCGCCAGCAGCCAAGAGGGACAGGGATACACTGAAGCTTTCTTT.

This CDR3 reads CASSLDPVDRVIGEQYF. In DNA form, the CDR3 reads TGTGCCAGCAGCTTGGACCCCGTGGACAGGGTGATTGGCGAGCAGTACTTC. V is TRBV5-5 and J is TRBJ2-7; 8 nucleotides match TRBD1. The CDR3 extends over 17 amino acids. The junction had 14 bases not matched to a gene; V was cut back by 0 bases and J by 6 bases. The V gene's germline CDR1 is SGHKS and CDR2 YYEKEE (reference sequence).

The chain is built from TRBV6-1 and TRBJ1-2; 7 bases map to TRBD1. From germline, CDR1 is MNHNS and CDR2 SASEGT. V gave up 4 bases and J gave up 2 bases; unmatched junction bases: 7. CDR3 length equals 15 residues. The CDR3 protein is CASSGETGSNYGYTF. DNA of the CDR3: TGTGCCAGCAGTGGGGAGACAGGGTCCAACTATGGCTACACCTTC.

To note about this clone: Sequence at one end of the junction differs from germline and may be a read error. The chain uses TRBV27 and TRBJ2-4; TRBD2 aligns across 10 bases. Germline V CDR1 and CDR2: MNHEY, SMNVEV (reference sequence). The CDR3 totals 17 residues. CDR3 nucleotide sequence: TGTGCCAGCAGTTCCTCCGGCCTAGCGGGAGCCATAAACATTCAGTACTTC. It specifies CASSSSGLAGAINIQYF.

V is TRBV7-2 and J is TRBJ2-7; a possible D gene is TRBD2 (7 bases). Trimming took 5 bases from V and 6 from J, leaving 17 bases between them. The CDR3 is 14 residues long. The germline V gene has CDR1 SGHTA and CDR2 FQGNSA. Here the CDR3 DNA reads TGTGCCAGCAGCCGGACTCTGGCGGGGGCCGAGCAGTACTTC. Amino acid sequence: CASSRTLAGAEQYF. The full variable domain, in which reference TRBV7-2 and TRBJ2-7 provide the parts outside the CDR3, is GAGVSQSPSNKVTEKGKDVELRCDPISGHTALYWYRQSLGQGLEFLIYFQGNSAPDKSGLPSDRFSAERTGGSVSTLTIQRTQQEDSAVYLCASSRTLAGAEQYFGPGTRLTVT.

This clone has more than one count but fewer than ten. CDR3 protein: CSVEGQGYRYF. CDR3 sequence (DNA): TGCAGCGTTGAAGGACAGGGGTATCGGTACTTC. This rearrangement joins TRBV29-1 to TRBJ2-7; 8 bases are shared with TRBD1. V was pared by 1 base and J by 12 bases, with 5 bases of the junction left unmatched. The V gene's germline CDR1 is SQVTM and CDR2 ANQGSEA. This CDR3 contains 11 residues.

The chain has TRBV14 and TRBJ2-3, with 10 bases lining up with TRBD2. The germline gives CDR1 SGHDN, CDR2 FVKESK. The CDR3 totals 15 residues. Germline trimming cut 0 bases from V and 11 bases from J; bases unmatched to any gene: 8. CDR3 amino acids: CASSQERLAGAWQYF. The CDR3 DNA reads as TGTGCCAGCAGCCAAGAAAGGCTAGCGGGAGCTTGGCAGTATTTT.

The rearrangement joins TRBV6-5 to TRBJ2-7; D call uncertain. CDR1 MNHEY and CDR2 SVGAGI come from the germline V gene. The CDR3 has 14 amino acids. The V end was cut by 8 bases, the J end by 4 bases, with 18 bases between. CDR3 loop: CASRERRESYEQYF. CDR3 sequence (DNA): TGTGCCAGCCGCGAGAGGAGAGAGAGTTACGAGCAGTACTTC.

The chain uses TRBV27 and TRBJ2-4; 10 nucleotides match TRBD2. Germline CDR1 MNHEY, CDR2 SMNVEV (reference sequence). V lost 5 bases to trimming and J lost 0 bases; unmatched junction nucleotides: 22. This CDR3 contains 22 residues. This CDR3 reads CASSAAPPGLAAGPIAKNIQYF. CDR3 DNA sequence: TGTGCCAGCAGTGCCGCCCCCCCTGGACTAGCGGCTGGACCCATAGCCAAAAACATTCAGTACTTC.

The rearrangement uses TRBV15 and TRBJ1-2; D gene uncertain. Trimming cost V 1 base and J 4 bases, with 4 bases left between them. Germline V gene data show CDR1 as LNHNV and CDR2 as YYDKDF (reference sequence). There are 12 residues in the CDR3. For the CDR3, the DNA is TGTGCCACCAGCAGAGGAGGCTATGGCTACACCTTC. This encodes CATSRGGYGYTF.

The chain employs TRBV9 and TRBJ2-3, with TRBD1 as a possible D gene (5 bases). V lost 3 bases, J lost 5 bases, and 7 bases lay in between. The germline gives CDR1 SGDLS, CDR2 YYNGEE. The CDR3 length is 12 residues. DNA of the CDR3: TGTGCCAGCAGCGCCCAGGGAGATACGCAGTATTTT. The encoded protein is CASSAQGDTQYF.

The chain links TRBV19 to TRBJ2-5; possible D gene TRBD2, 5 bases. V was shortened by 3 bases and J by 4 bases, with 9 bases between the two germline ends. In germline, CDR1 is LNHDA, CDR2 SQIVND (reference sequence). The CDR3 runs to 13 residues. CDR3 loop: CASSMAGGETQYF. The CDR3 coding sequence is TGTGCCAGTAGTATGGCAGGAGGAGAGACCCAGTACTTC. The full variable domain, rest sourced from reference TRBV19 and TRBJ2-5, is DGGITQSPKYLFRKEGQNVTLSCEQNLNHDAMYWYRQDPGQGLRLIYYSQIVNDFQKGDIAEGYSVSREKKESFPLTVTSAQKNPTAFYLCASSMAGGETQYFGPGTRLLVL.